The T cell receptor (beta chain) described here comes from a study of immune heterogeneity within non-small cell lung tumors. For the study at large: The tumors comprised several squamous cell carcinomas, under twelve non-squamous carcinomas and 1 not otherwise specified.

Bulk tumor genomic DNA constituted the template, at around 600 ng per sample. Spaced far apart, several biopsies were taken from each primary tumor during surgery. It was patients with untreated, newly diagnosed non-small cell lung cancer who underwent curative surgery. There were roughly 16 donors in total. They were all newly diagnosed non-small cell lung cancer patients undergoing surgery with curative intent. In its sample, this clonotype is medium-sized. The antigen is undetermined. General study results and limits: Both recurring identical dominant CDR3 beta clonotypes and site-unique high-frequency clones were observed across tumor sites within a patient.

Germline V CDR1 and CDR2: MNHEY, SMNVEV (reference sequence). V lost 8 bases, J lost 9 bases, and 17 bases lay in between. This CDR3 has 13 amino acids. It was a multiplex PCR that amplified TCR beta CDR3, with 32 V and 13 J primers. MiXCR was run by TCRdb on the multiplex PCR reads, yielding one entry per CDR3 protein. The sample yields more than 1,500 distinct CDR3 sequences, less than 35% seen once. This clonotype was obtained from a woman aged 50 to 60 with non-small cell lung cancer. Source material: lung tumor tissue. The gene calls are TRBV27 and TRBJ2-1, with a tentative D call TRBD2 (6 bases). The CDR3: CASGYPYGSEQFF. CDR3 in DNA: TGTGCCAGCGGGTACCCGTACGGGAGTGAGCAGTTCTTC.